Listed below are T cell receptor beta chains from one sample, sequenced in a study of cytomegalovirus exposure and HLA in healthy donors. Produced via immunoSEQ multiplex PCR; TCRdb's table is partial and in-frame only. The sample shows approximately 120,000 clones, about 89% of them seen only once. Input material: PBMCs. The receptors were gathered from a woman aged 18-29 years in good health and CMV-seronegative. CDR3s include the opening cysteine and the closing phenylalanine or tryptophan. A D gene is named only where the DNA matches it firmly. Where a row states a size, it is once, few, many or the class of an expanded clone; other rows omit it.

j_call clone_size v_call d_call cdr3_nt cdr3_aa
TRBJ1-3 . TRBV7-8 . TGTGCCAGCAGCTTCGGGGGACCTTACTCTGGAAACACCATATATTTT CASSFGGPYSGNTIYF
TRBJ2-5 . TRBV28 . TGTGCCAGCAGTTTGGGGAGTCTTACGGAGACCCAGTACTTC CASSLGSLTETQYF
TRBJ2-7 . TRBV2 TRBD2 TGTGCCAGCCGGACTAGCGTCGAGCAGTACTTC CASRTSVEQYF
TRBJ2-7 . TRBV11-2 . TGTGCCAGCAGCCCCCCCGGGGACGAGCAGTACTTC CASSPPGDEQYF
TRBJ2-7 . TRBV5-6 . TGTGCCAGCAGCTTGCCGTGGGCCAGGGGAAGCTACGAGCAGTACTTC CASSLPWARGSYEQYF
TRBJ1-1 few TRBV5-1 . TGCGCCAGCAGTACGGCAGGGATGAACACTGAAGCTTTCTTT CASSTAGMNTEAFF
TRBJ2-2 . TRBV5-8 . TGTGCCAGCAGCGAGGGACAACGGATGCACACCGGGGAGCTGTTTTTT CASSEGQRMHTGELFF
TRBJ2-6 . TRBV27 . TGTGCCAGCAGTTATTTGGGCGGCGGGTGGTCTACTGGGGCCAACGTCCTGACTTTC CASSYLGGGWSTGANVLTF
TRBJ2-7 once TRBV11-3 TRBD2 TGTGCCAGCAGCCCGTGGGAGGGCGGTGGCTACGAGCAGTACTTC CASSPWEGGGYEQYF
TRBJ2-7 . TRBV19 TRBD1 TGTGCCAGTAGTTCACCAGGGGGCTACTACGAGCAGTACTTC CASSSPGGYYEQYF
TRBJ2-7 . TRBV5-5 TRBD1 TGTGCCAGCAGTAAAGACGACAGGGGTGGCTACGAGCAGTACTTC CASSKDDRGGYEQYF
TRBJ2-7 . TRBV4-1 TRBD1 TGCGCCAGCAGCCAAAGGGGGGGGACAGGGGTCTACGAGCAGTACTTC CASSQRGGTGVYEQYF
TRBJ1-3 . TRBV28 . TGTGCCAGCAGTTTCGCGGGGGAACCTGGAAACACCATATATTTT CASSFAGEPGNTIYF
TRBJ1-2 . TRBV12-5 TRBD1 TGTGCTAGTGGTTTGGTAGTGGCAGCCCGAGGGGGCGATGGCTACACCTTC CASGLVVAARGGDGYTF
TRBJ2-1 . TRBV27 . TGTGCCAGCAGTACGACCGGGACTCCGAATCGGGAGCAGTTCTTC CASSTTGTPNREQFF
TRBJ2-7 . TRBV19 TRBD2 TGTGCCAGTAGTATTGGACTAGCGGGAGTGTACGAGCAGTACTTC CASSIGLAGVYEQYF
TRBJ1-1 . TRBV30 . TGTGCCTGGAGTGTACCCCCGGGGTACACTGAAGCTTTCTTT CAWSVPPGYTEAFF
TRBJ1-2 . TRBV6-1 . TGTGCCAGCAGTGAAACAGGGATTGGCTACACCTTC CASSETGIGYTF
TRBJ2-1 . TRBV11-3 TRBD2 TGTGCCAGCAGCTTTGCTAGCGGGAGCATCAGTGTTTACAATGAGCAGTTCTTC CASSFASGSISVYNEQFF
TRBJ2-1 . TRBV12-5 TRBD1 TGTGCTAGTGGTCGGGACAGCCGCTACAATGAGCAGTTCTTC CASGRDSRYNEQFF
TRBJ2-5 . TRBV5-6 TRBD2 TGTGCCAGCAGCGCCGGACTAGCGGGAGGGTGGGAGACCCAGTACTTC CASSAGLAGGWETQYF
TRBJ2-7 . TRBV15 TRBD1 TGTGCCACCAGCAGAGCCCGGACAGGGGACTTC CATSRARTGDF
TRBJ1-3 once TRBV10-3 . TGTGCCATCACTAAGGACAGACTTTCCTCTGGAAACACCATATATTTT CAITKDRLSSGNTIYF
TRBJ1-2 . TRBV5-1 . TGCGCCAGCAGCTTGGCCGTGGGGGCGGTCTATGGCTACACCTTC CASSLAVGAVYGYTF
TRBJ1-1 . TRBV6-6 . TGTGCCAGCAGGGACGGGAGCACTGAAGCTTTCTTT CASRDGSTEAFF
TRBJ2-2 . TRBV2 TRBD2 TGTGCCAGCAGTGAGCAGGGGACTAGCGGGACCGGGGAGCTGTTTTTT CASSEQGTSGTGELFF